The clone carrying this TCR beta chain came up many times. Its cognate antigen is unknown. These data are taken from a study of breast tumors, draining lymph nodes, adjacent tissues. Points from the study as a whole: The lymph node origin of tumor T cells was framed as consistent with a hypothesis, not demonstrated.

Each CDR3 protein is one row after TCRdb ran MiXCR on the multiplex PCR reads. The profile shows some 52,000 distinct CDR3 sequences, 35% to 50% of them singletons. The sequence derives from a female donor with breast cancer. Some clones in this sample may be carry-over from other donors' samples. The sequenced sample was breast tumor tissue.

Here the CDR3 reads CASSVGISGSVKTQYF. Written as DNA, the CDR3 is TGTGCCAGCAGCGTAGGTATTAGCGGGAGTGTAAAGACCCAGTACTTC. This rearrangement joins TRBV9 to TRBJ2-5; TRBD2 matches at 9 bases. The V gene end was trimmed by 0 bases and the J gene end by 6 bases; junction bases not matched to a gene: 9. This CDR3 comprises 16 residues. The germline gives CDR1 SGDLS, CDR2 YYNGEE.